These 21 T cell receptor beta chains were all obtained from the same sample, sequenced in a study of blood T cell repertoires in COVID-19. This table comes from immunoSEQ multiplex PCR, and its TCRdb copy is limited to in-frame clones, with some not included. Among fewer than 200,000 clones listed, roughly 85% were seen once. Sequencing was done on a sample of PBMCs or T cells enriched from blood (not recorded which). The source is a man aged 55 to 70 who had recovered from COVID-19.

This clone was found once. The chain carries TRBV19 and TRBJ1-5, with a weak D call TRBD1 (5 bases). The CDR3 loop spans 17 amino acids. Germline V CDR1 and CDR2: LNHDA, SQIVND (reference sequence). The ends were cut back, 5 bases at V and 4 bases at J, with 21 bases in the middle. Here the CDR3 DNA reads TGTGCCAGTAGTTCGCAGGGCACCGGGTGGACAAATCAGCCCCAGCATTTT. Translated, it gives CASSSQGTGWTNQPQHF. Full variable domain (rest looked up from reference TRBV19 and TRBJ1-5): DGGITQSPKYLFRKEGQNVTLSCEQNLNHDAMYWYRQDPGQGLRLIYYSQIVNDFQKGDIAEGYSVSREKKESFPLTVTSAQKNPTAFYLCASSSQGTGWTNQPQHFGDGTRLSIL.

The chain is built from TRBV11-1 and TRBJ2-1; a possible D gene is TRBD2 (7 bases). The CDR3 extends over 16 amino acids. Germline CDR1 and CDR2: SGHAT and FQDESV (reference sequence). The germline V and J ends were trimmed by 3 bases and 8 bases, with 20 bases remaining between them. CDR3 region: CASSFLVRGGPDEQFF. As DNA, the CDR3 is TGTGCCAGCAGCTTCCTTGTGAGGGGGGGCCCGGATGAGCAGTTCTTC.

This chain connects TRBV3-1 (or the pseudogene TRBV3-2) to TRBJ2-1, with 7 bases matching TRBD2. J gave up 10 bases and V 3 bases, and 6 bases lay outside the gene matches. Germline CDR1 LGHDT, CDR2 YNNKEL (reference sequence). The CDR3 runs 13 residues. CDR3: CASSQGGGEEQFF. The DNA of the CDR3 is TGTGCCAGCAGCCAGGGGGGAGGGGAGGAGCAGTTCTTC.

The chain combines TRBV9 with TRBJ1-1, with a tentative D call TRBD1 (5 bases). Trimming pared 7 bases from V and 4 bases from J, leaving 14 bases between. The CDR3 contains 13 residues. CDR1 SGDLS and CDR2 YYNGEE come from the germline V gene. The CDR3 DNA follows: TGTGCCAGCGGGACTCAGGGCCTCACTGAAGCTTTCTTT. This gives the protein CASGTQGLTEAFF. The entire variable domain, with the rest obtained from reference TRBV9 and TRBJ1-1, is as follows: DSGVTQTPKHLITATGQRVTLRCSPRSGDLSVYWYQQSLDQGLQFLIQYYNGEERAKGNILERFSAQQFPDLHSELNLSSLELGDSALYFCASGTQGLTEAFFGQGTRLTVV.

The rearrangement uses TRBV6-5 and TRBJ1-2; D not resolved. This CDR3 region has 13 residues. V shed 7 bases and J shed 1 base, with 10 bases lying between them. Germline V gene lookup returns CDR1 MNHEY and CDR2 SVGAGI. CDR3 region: CASTAGINYGYTF. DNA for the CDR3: TGTGCCAGCACCGCAGGTATTAACTATGGCTACACCTTC.

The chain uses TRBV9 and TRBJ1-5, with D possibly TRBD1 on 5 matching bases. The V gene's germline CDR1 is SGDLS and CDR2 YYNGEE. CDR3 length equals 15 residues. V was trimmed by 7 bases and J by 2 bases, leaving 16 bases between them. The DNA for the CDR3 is TGTGCCAGCTCCCCGGGGGGTATTGGCAATCAGCCCCAGCATTTT. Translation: CASSPGGIGNQPQHF.

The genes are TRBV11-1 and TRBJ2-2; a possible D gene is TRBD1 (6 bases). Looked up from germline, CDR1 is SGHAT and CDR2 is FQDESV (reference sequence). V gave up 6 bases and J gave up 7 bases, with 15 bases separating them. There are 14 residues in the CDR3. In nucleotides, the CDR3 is TGTGCCAGCAGTTCGACAGGCCCCTTCGGGGAGCTGTTTTTT. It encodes CASSSTGPFGELFF.

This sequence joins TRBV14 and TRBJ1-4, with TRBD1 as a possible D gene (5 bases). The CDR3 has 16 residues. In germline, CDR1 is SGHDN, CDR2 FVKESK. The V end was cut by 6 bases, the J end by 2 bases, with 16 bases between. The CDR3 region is CASSPLGGATNEKLFF. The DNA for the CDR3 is TGTGCCAGCAGTCCCCTGGGAGGGGCTACTAATGAAAAACTGTTTTTT.

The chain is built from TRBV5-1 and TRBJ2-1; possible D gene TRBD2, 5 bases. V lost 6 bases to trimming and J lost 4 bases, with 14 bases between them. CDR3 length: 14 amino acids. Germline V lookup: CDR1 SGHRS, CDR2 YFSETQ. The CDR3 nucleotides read TGCGCCAGCACAAAGGTGGGGAGTTACAATGAGCAGTTCTTC. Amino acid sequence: CASTKVGSYNEQFF.

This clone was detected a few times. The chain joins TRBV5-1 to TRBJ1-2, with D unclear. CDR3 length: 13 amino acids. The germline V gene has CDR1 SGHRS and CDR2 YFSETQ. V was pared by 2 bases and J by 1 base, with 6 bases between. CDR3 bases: TGCGCCAGCAGCTTAGGGAGTAACTATGGCTACACCTTC. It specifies CASSLGSNYGYTF. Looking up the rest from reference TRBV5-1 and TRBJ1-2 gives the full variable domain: KAGVTQTPRYLIKTRGQQVTLSCSPISGHRSVSWYQQTPGQGLQFLFEYFSETQRNKGNFPGRFSGRQFSNSRSEMNVSTLELGDSALYLCASSLGSNYGYTFGSGTRLTVV.

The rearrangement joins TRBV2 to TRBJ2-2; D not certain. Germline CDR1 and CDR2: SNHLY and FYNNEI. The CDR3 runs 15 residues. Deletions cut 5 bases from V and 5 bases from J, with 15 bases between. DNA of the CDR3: TGTGCCAGCAGTCCCACCACCCTAGTGACCGGGGAGCTGTTTTTT. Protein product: CASSPTTLVTGELFF.

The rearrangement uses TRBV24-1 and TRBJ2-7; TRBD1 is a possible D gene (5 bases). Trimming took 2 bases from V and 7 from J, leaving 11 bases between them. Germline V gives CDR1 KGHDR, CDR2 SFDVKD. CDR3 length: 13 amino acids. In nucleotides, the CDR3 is TGTGCCACCAGTGATTGGCAGGGTGAAGAGCAGTACTTC. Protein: CATSDWQGEEQYF.

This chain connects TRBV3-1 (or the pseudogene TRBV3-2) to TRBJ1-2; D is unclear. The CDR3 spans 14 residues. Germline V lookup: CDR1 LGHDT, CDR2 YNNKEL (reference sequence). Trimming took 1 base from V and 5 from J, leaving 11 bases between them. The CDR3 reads CASSQVGGRYGYTF. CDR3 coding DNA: TGTGCCAGCAGCCAAGTAGGTGGGAGATATGGCTACACCTTC.

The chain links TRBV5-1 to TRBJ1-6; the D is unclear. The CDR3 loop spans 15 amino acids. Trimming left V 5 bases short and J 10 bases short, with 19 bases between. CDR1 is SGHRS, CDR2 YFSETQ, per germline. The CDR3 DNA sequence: TGCGCCAGCAGTCCCGATGACACGGGGAAATCACCCCTCCACTTT. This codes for CASSPDDTGKSPLHF.

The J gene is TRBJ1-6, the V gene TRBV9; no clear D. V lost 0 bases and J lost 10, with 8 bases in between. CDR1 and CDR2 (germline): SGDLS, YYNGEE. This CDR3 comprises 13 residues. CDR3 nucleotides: TGTGCCAGCAGCGTAGGCGGGGAATCACCCCTCCACTTT. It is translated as CASSVGGESPLHF.

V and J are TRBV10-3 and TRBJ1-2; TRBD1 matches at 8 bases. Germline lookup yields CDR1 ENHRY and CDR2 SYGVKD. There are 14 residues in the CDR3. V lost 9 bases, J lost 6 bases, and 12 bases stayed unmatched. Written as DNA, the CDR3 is TGTGCCATTCAAGGCCAGGGGGCTCATCATGGCTACACCTTC. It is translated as CAIQGQGAHHGYTF.

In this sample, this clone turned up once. This chain's CDR3 is CATRPAGGYNEQFF. The DNA of the CDR3 is TGTGCCACCCGGCCAGCAGGGGGGTACAATGAGCAGTTCTTC. This chain uses TRBV6-6 with TRBJ2-1; the D gene is possibly TRBD1 (7 bases). Germline V gives CDR1 MNHNY, CDR2 SVGAGI (reference sequence). Trimming took off 10 bases at V and 4 bases at J, with 17 bases between the two ends. The CDR3 covers 14 residues.

The CDR3 DNA sequence: TGTGCCAGCAGTGAATCCAGGCCCCAGGGCAATCAGCCCCAGCATTTT. Translation gives CASSESRPQGNQPQHF. This rearrangement joins TRBV6-1 to TRBJ1-5, with D unresolved. This CDR3 has 16 amino acids. Germline loops: CDR1 MNHNS, CDR2 SASEGT. Trimming cost V 2 bases and J 2 bases, with 13 bases left between them.

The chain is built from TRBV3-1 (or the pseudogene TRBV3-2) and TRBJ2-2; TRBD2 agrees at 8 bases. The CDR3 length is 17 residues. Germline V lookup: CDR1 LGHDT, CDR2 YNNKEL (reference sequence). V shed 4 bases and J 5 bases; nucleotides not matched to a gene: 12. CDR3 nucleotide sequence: TGTGCCAGCAGCCCTGGGCCAGCGGGAGTGTCAACCGGGGAGCTGTTTTTT. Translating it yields CASSPGPAGVSTGELFF.

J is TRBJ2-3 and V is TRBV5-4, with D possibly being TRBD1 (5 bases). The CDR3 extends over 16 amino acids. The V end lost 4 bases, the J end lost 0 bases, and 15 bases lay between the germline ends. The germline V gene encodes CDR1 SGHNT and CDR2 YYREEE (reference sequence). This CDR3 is CASSRQQRSSTDTQYF. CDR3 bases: TGTGCCAGCAGCCGACAGCAAAGGAGTAGCACAGATACGCAGTATTTT.

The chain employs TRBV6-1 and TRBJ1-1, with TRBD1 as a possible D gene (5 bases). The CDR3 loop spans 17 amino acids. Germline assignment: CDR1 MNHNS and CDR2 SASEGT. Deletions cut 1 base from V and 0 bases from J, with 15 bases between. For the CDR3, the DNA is TGTGCCAGCAGTGAAGGAAGGGGATTGGGGTTGAACACTGAAGCTTTCTTT. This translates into CASSEGRGLGLNTEAFF.